These 10 T cell receptor beta chains were all obtained from the same sample, sequenced in a study of cytomegalovirus exposure and HLA in healthy donors. TCRdb's copy holds only in-frame clones and misses some; the assay was immunoSEQ multiplex PCR. Of about 120,000 clones listed, 89% are singletons. The material sequenced was PBMCs. The receptors were sampled from a woman in her late teens or twenties in good health and CMV-seronegative.

The rearrangement links TRBV29-1 to TRBJ1-4; D perhaps matches TRBD1 (5 bases). The CDR3 spans 13 residues. V gave up 6 bases and J gave up 6 bases, with 14 bases separating them. CDR1 and CDR2 (germline): SQVTM, ANQGSEA. The CDR3 region is CSVGKGIHEKLFF. CDR3 in DNA: TGCAGCGTGGGTAAGGGGATTCATGAAAAACTGTTTTTT.

This clone was recorded a few times. The chain is built from TRBV7-6 and TRBJ2-2; the D gene is possibly TRBD1 (5 bases). CDR1 and CDR2 from the germline V gene are SGHVS and FNYEAQ. V lost 5 bases to trimming and J lost 2 bases, with 12 bases between them. This CDR3 contains 15 residues. CDR3 nucleotide sequence: TGTGCCAGCAGCCCTTGGGGCGGAAACACCGGGGAGCTGTTTTTT. This gives the protein CASSPWGGNTGELFF.

The rearrangement links TRBV28 to TRBJ1-2, with a possible D match to TRBD1 (5 bases). Germline CDR1 and CDR2: MDHEN and SYDVKM. This CDR3 comprises 15 residues. V gave up 1 base and J gave up 7 bases, with 16 bases separating them. CDR3 amino acids: CASSLSSETAAGYTF. CDR3 DNA sequence: TGTGCCAGCAGTTTATCTTCCGAGACAGCTGCTGGCTACACCTTC.

The J gene is TRBJ1-5, the V gene TRBV7-8, with 7 bases fitting TRBD1. The length of the CDR3 is 13 residues. Germline CDR1 SGHVS, CDR2 FQNEAQ. Trimming took 7 bases from V and 1 from J; bases not matched to a gene: 1. CDR3 sequence: CASTGGSNQPQHF. CDR3 coding DNA: TGTGCCAGCACAGGGGGAAGCAATCAGCCCCAGCATTTT.

The CDR3 here is CASSPIPKGSYNSPLHF. The CDR3 bases are TGTGCCAGCTCACCAATCCCTAAGGGGTCCTATAATTCACCCCTCCACTTT. The V and J genes are TRBV18 and TRBJ1-6; tentatively, D is TRBD1 (5 bases). The CDR3 length is 17 residues. V shed 2 bases and J shed 1 base, with 12 bases lying between them. In germline, CDR1 is KGHSH, CDR2 LQKENI.

The CDR3 DNA is TGTGCCAGCAGCTTACCGGGACAGGGGCGGTTGGGCTATGGCTACACCTTC. Residues: CASSLPGQGRLGYGYTF. The rearrangement joins TRBV5-6 to TRBJ1-2; 10 bases align to TRBD1. Germline CDR1 SGHDT, CDR2 YYEEEE. This CDR3 is built from 17 residues. Trimming cost V 2 bases and J 4 bases; bases outside gene matches: 11.

There are a few counts of this clone. The genes are TRBV28 and TRBJ2-7; 8 bases are shared with TRBD1. Losses at the gene ends were 3 bases for V and 7 bases for J; bases not matched to a gene: 8. CDR1 and CDR2 (germline): MDHEN, SYDVKM. The CDR3 length is 14 residues. The DNA for the CDR3 is TGTGCCAGCAGTTTTACAGGGGGGTCATGGGAGCAGTACTTC. This gives the protein CASSFTGGSWEQYF.

The V call is TRBV5-6, the J call TRBJ1-4; D is unclear. This CDR3 has 15 amino acids. CDR1 SGHDT and CDR2 YYEEEE come from the germline V gene. Trimming pared 4 bases from V and 0 bases from J, leaving 10 bases between. The CDR3 region has the DNA TGTGCCAGCAGCGCCGGACTCGCAACTAATGAAAAACTGTTTTTT. It yields the protein CASSAGLATNEKLFF.

The chain is built from TRBV7-6 and TRBJ2-1; 10 bases line up with TRBD2. Unmatched junction bases numbered 7, after V lost 4 bases and J lost 1 base. This CDR3 comprises 17 residues. CDR1 and CDR2 (germline): SGHVS, FNYEAQ. The CDR3 DNA reads as TGTGCCAGCAGCTCCTTAGGTAGCGGGGGGTCCTACAATGAGCAGTTCTTC. Protein sequence: CASSSLGSGGSYNEQFF.

The V gene is TRBV28, the J gene TRBJ2-7; 10 bases fit TRBD2. The germline V gene has CDR1 MDHEN and CDR2 SYDVKM. With V trimmed by 11 bases and J by 1 base, 8 bases remained unmatched. The CDR3 is made up of 14 amino acids. CDR3 in DNA: TGTGCCTCCATTACTAGCGGGACATCCTACGAGCAGTACTTC. Translating gives CASITSGTSYEQYF. The full variable domain, with the rest looked up from reference TRBV28 and TRBJ2-7, is DVKVTQSSRYLVKRTGEKVFLECVQDMDHENMFWYRQDPGLGLRLIYFSYDVKMKEKGDIPEGYSVSREKKERFSLILESASTNQTSMYLCASITSGTSYEQYFGPGTRLTVT.